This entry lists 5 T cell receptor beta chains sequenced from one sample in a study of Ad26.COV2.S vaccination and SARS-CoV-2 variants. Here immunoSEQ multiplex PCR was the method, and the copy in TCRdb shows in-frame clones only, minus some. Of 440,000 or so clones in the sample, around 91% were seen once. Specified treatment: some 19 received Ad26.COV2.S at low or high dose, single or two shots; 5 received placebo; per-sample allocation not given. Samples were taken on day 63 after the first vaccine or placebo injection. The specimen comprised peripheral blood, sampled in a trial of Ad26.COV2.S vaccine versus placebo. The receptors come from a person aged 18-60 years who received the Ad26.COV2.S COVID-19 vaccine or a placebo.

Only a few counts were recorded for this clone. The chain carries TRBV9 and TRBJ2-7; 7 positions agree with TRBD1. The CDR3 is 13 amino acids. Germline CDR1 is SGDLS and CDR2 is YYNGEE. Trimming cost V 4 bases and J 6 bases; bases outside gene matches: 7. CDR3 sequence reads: CASSLLTGAEQYF. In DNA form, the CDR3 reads TGTGCCAGCAGCTTACTAACAGGGGCCGAGCAGTACTTC.

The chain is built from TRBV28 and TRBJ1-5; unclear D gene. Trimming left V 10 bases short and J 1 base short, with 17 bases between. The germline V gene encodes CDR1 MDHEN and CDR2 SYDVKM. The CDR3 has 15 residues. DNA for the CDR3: TGTGCCACGTCCCCGGGGTGGGTAAGCAATCAGCCCCAGCATTTT. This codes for CATSPGWVSNQPQHF.

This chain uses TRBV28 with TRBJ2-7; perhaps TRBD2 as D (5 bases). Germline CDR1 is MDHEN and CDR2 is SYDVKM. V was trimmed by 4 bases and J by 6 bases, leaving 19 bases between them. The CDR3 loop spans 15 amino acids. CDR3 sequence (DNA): TGTGCCAGCAGTTCCCTCGGGCTAGTCCGGGGCGAGCAGTACTTC. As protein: CASSSLGLVRGEQYF.

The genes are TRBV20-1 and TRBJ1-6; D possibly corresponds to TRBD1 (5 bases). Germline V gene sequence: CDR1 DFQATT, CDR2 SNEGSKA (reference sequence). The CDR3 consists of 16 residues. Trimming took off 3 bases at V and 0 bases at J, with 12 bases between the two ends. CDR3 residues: CSASLGQLSYNSPLHF. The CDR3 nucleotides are TGCAGTGCTAGTCTTGGACAACTCTCCTATAATTCACCCCTCCACTTT.

CDR3 in DNA: TGTGCCAGCAGTGTACAGGGGGGAGCCTCTGGAAACACCATATATTTT. Its protein is CASSVQGGASGNTIYF. The chain has TRBV28 and TRBJ1-3; 8 bases are shared with TRBD1. V was pared by 5 bases and J by 0 bases, with 6 bases of the junction left unmatched. Germline V lookup: CDR1 MDHEN, CDR2 SYDVKM. The CDR3 spans 16 residues.